Given below is one T cell receptor beta chain in context. These data originate in a study of control samples from healthy donors and cancer patients. Repertoires were generated with immunoSEQ multiplex PCR, while TCRdb's copy carries only in-frame clones and drops some. The sample gives some 250,000 clones, roughly 80% of which show up once; approximately 12% is in the top ten. V lost 2 bases and J lost 1; bases outside the gene matches: 1. Germline-derived CDR1 and CDR2 are LNHDA and SQIVND (reference sequence). This CDR3 is 14 amino acids long. This clonotype was obtained from a woman aged 60 to 75 with lung cancer. The sequencing sample was made of PBMCs. This chain joins TRBV19 and TRBJ1-1; 7 bases are shared with TRBD1. This CDR3 reads CASSIWTGNTEAFF. The DNA of the CDR3 is TGTGCCAGTAGTATATGGACAGGGAACACTGAAGCTTTCTTT.